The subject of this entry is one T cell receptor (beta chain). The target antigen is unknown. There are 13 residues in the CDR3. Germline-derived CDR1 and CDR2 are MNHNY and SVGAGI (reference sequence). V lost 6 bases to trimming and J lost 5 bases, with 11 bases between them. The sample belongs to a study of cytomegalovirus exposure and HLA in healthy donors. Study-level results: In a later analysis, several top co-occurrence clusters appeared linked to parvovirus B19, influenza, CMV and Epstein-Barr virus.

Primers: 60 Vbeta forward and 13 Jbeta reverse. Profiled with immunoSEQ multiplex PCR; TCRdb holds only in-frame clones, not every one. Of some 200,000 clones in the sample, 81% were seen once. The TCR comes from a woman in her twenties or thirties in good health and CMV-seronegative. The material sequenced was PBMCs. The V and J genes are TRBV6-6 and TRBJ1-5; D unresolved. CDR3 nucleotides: TGTGCCAGCAGCCGGACGGAGGATCAGCCCCAGCATTTT. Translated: CASSRTEDQPQHF.